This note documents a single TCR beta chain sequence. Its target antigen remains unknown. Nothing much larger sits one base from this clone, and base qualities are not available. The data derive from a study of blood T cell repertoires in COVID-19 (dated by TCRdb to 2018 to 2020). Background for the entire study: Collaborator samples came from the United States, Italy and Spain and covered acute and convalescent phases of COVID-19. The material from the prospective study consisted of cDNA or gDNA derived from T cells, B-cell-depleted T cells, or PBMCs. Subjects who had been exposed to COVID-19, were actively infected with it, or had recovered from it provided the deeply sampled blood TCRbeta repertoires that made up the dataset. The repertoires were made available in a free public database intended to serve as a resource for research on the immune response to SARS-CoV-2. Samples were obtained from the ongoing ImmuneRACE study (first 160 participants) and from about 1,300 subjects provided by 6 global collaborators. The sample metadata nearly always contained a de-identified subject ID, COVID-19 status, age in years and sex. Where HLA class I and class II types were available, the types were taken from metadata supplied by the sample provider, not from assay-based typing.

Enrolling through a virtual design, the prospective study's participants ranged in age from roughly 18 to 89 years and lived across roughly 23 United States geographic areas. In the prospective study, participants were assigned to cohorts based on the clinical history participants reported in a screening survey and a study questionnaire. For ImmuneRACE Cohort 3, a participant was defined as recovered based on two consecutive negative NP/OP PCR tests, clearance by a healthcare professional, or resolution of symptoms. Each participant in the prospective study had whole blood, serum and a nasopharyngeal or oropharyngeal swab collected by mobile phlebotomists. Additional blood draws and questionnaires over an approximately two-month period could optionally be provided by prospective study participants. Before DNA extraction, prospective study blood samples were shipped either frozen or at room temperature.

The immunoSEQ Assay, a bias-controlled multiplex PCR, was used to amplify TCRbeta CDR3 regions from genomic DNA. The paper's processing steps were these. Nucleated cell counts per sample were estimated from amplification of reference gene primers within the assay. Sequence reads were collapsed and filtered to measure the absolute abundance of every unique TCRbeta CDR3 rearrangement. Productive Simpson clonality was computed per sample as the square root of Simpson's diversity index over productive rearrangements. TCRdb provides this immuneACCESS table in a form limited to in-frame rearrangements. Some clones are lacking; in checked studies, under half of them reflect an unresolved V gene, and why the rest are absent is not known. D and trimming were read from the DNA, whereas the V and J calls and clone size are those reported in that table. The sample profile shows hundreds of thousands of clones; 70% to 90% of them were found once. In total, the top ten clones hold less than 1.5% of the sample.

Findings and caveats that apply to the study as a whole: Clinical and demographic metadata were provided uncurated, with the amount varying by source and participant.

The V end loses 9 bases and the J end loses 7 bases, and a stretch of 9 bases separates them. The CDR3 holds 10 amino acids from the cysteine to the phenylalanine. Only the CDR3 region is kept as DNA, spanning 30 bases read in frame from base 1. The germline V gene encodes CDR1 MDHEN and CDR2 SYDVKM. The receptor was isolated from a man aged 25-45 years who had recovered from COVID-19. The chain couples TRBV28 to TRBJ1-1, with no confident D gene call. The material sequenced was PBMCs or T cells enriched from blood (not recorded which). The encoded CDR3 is CASPTVEAFF. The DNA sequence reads TGTGCCAGTCCCACAGTTGAAGCTTTCTTT.